One and the same sample provided the 3 T cell receptor beta chains below, sequenced in a study of T-cell reconstitution after alpha-beta-depleted transplantation in children. A library of TCRbeta sequences, prepared with unique molecular identifiers, was generated. TCRdb re-called the PCR reads with MiXCR, one entry per CDR3 protein. The sample lists 140,000 or so distinct CDR3 sequences; 8.8% were seen once. The specimen comprised PBMCs, mostly from graft donor cells, sampled 180 days after TCRalphabeta/CD19-depleted stem cell transplant. The receptors stem from a female patient aged 2-10 years who had a stem cell transplant for congenital amegakaryocytic thrombocytopenia, so the T cells may come from the graft donor.

This clonotype was counted ten times or more. The rearrangement links TRBV19 to TRBJ2-1; 11 bases fit TRBD2. This CDR3 contains 15 residues. Unmatched junction bases numbered 8, after V lost 6 bases and J lost 7 bases. From germline, CDR1 is LNHDA and CDR2 SQIVND (reference sequence). This CDR3 is CASRNLAGGYNEQFF. The CDR3 DNA sequence: TGTGCCAGTAGGAACCTAGCGGGAGGTTATAATGAGCAGTTCTTC.

Concerning this clonotype itself: Given a much more abundant clone one base away, this may be a read error. V usage is TRBV20-1 and J usage is TRBJ2-4; no clear D gene. This CDR3 comprises 14 residues. Germline V gives CDR1 DFQATT, CDR2 SNEGSKA (reference sequence). The CDR3 sequence: CCASRPETKNIQYF. The DNA for the CDR3 is TGCTGTGCTAGTAGGCCGGAGACCAAAAACATTCAGTACTTC.

This clonotype was counted at least ten times. The rearrangement joins TRBV20-1 to TRBJ2-7; D is uncertain. Trimming cost V 0 bases and J 0 bases, with 12 bases left between them. This CDR3 has 15 residues. Per germline, CDR1 DFQATT and CDR2 SNEGSKA (reference sequence). The chain's CDR3 is CSARDPARSSYEQYF. The CDR3 nucleotides read TGCAGTGCTAGAGATCCAGCCAGGAGCTCCTACGAGCAGTACTTC.